The clone carrying this T cell receptor beta chain was detected a few times. One end of the junction fails to match germline, which may point to a read error. This CDR3 has 11 residues. CDR1 is SGHTS, CDR2 YDEGEE, per germline. Sequencing was performed with immunoSEQ multiplex PCR; in TCRdb, only in-frame clones are kept and a portion is missing. The table includes tens of thousands of clones, about 90% detected once. These data belong to a study of identifying expanded T cells in peripheral blood. The chain has TRBV5-8 and TRBJ1-3; a possible D gene is TRBD1 (6 bases). The sample was blood. The source of this sequence is a person aged 18 to 75 in good health. CDR3 sequence reads: CASSLSVQGPF. In nucleotides, the CDR3 is TGTGCCAGCAGCTTGTCGGTTCAGGGGCCATTT.